The clone carrying this T cell receptor beta chain was detected once. This specimen comes from a study of blood T cell repertoires in COVID-19. Looking at the study overall: T cells, B-cell-depleted T cells, or PBMCs supplied cDNA or gDNA.

This CDR3 is 14 amino acids long. The germline V gene has CDR1 MNHEY and CDR2 SVGEGT. V dropped 2 bases and J dropped 0 bases, with 6 bases sitting between them. The repertoire was sequenced with immunoSEQ multiplex PCR; TCRdb's copy has only in-frame clones and lacks some. The sample contains fewer than 200,000 clones, 88% of which appear only once. This receptor was identified in a man aged 55 to 69 with acute or convalescent COVID-19. Material for sequencing was peripheral blood. The rearrangement uses TRBV6-2 or TRBV6-3 and TRBJ2-3; D gene uncertain. The CDR3 is CASSYTVSTDTQYF. DNA of the CDR3: TGTGCCAGCAGTTACACGGTTAGCACAGATACGCAGTATTTT.